These T cell receptor beta chains were read from a single sample in a study of blood T cell repertoires in COVID-19. Measured with immunoSEQ multiplex PCR; TCRdb has only the in-frame clones, and not every one. The sample shows roughly 250,000 clones, 88% of them seen only once. The sequenced sample consisted of peripheral blood. The source of these receptors is a woman aged 25 to 39 with acute or convalescent COVID-19. CDR3s leave out the opening cysteine and the closing phenylalanine or tryptophan.

>TRBV27|TRBJ2-7
ASSFGTGSYEQY
>TRBV7-3|TRBJ2-1
ASSSRGRRNEQF
>TRBV4-3|TRBJ2-7
ASSQESATVYYEQY
>TRBV5-1|TRBJ2-3
ASSSGLVETDTQY
>TRBV6-5|TRBJ1-6
ASSYQGSNSPLH
>TRBV12-5|TRBJ1-5
ASGGVGQEH
>TRBV7-3|TRBJ2-3
ASSLNGLGTDTQY
>TRBV3-1/TRBV3-2|TRBJ2-3
ASSQDRTSGTTDTQY
>TRBV10-2|TRBJ2-7
ASNEDRVPYEQY
>TRBV7-2|TRBJ1-1
ASSLDRATEAF
>TRBV6-6|TRBJ2-3
ASNWGRNTDTQY
>TRBV11-2|TRBJ1-1
ASSFTRGSKAEAF
>TRBV6-5|TRBJ1-6
ASSYSGDRESPLH
>TRBV30|TRBJ1-5
AWGTGDGQPQH
>TRBV30|TRBJ2-1
AWSVLGGSEQF
>TRBV4-1|TRBJ2-6
ASSQVAWQSGANVLT
>TRBV7-2|TRBJ2-2
ASSSPGLAGVRTGELF
>TRBV3-1/TRBV3-2|TRBJ2-1
ASSQDYRRPYYNEQF
>TRBV5-1|TRBJ2-7
ASSFGLAGVYEQY